The next 20 T cell receptor beta chains were all read from a single sample in a study of T-cell reconstitution after alpha-beta-depleted transplantation in children. Library preparation (for TCRbeta) was performed with unique molecular identifiers. TCRdb analysed the PCR reads with MiXCR anew, one entry per CDR3 protein. Here the sample spans around 420,000 distinct CDR3 sequences, around 15% being singletons. This specimen consisted of PBMCs, mostly from graft donor cells, obtained 360 days after TCRalphabeta/CD19-depleted stem cell transplant. The receptors were sampled from a boy younger than two who had a stem cell transplant for Wiskott-Aldrich syndrome, so the T cells may come from the graft donor.

V and J are TRBV6-6 and TRBJ2-5; D remains ambiguous. Germline lookup yields CDR1 MNHNY and CDR2 SVGAGI (reference sequence). The V gene lost 7 bases and the J gene lost 1 base, with 10 bases spanning the gap. There are 13 residues in the CDR3. The CDR3 reads CASIQSGQETQYF. The CDR3 DNA follows: TGTGCCAGCATCCAGTCGGGCCAAGAGACCCAGTACTTC.

The V and J genes are TRBV5-1 and TRBJ2-2; 13 nucleotides align to TRBD2. This CDR3 has 18 residues. Germline CDR1 SGHRS, CDR2 YFSETQ. The J segment lost 3 bases and the V segment lost 3 bases, leaving 8 bases of the junction unmatched. CDR3 DNA: TGCGCCAGCAGCTCCCCCCCGGGACTAGCGGGGCACACCGGGGAGCTGTTTTTT. Protein sequence: CASSSPPGLAGHTGELFF.

The chain combines TRBV2 with TRBJ1-5; a weak D match, TRBD1 (5 bases). The CDR3 spans 13 residues. Germline assignment: CDR1 SNHLY and CDR2 FYNNEI. The germline V and J ends were trimmed by 8 bases and 4 bases, with 12 bases remaining between them. Written as DNA, the CDR3 is TGTGCCAGCCATCGGGGGACGAATCAGCCCCAGCATTTT. This encodes CASHRGTNQPQHF.

This chain joins TRBV20-1 and TRBJ2-7; TRBD1 might be the D (5 bases). The CDR3 is 14 amino acids. The germline V gene has CDR1 DFQATT and CDR2 SNEGSKA (reference sequence). V gave up 6 bases and J gave up 9 bases, with 24 bases separating them. CDR3 nucleotides: TGCAGTGCATCCCCCCTAGGACATTCTAAAGGGCAGTACTTC. Protein: CSASPLGHSKGQYF.

The chain recombines TRBV10-3 with TRBJ2-7; a weak D match, TRBD2 (5 bases). This CDR3 is built from 13 residues. Germline CDR1 and CDR2: ENHRY and SYGVKD. Trimming stripped 0 bases from V and 3 bases from J, with 6 bases between. The CDR3 DNA is TGTGCCATCAGTGAGTCCGGGATCTACGAGCAGTACTTC. Its protein is CAISESGIYEQYF.

The chain joins TRBV20-1 to TRBJ2-1, with D tentatively TRBD1 or TRBD2 (5 bases each). The germline V and J ends were trimmed by 3 bases and 15 bases, with 18 bases remaining between them. The CDR3 spans 12 residues. Germline CDR1 and CDR2: DFQATT and SNEGSKA (reference sequence). The CDR3 is CSASPFRDRRFF. In nucleotides, the CDR3 is TGCAGTGCTAGCCCCTTCCGGGACCGAAGGTTCTTC.

This clonotype was observed at least ten times. V and J are TRBV4-1 and TRBJ2-1; D call uncertain. The CDR3 sequence is 14 residues long. The V and J ends lost 4 bases and 3 bases respectively, with 10 bases between them. From germline, CDR1 is MGHRA and CDR2 YSYEKL. The CDR3 region is CASSLGSLYNEQFF. The CDR3 nucleotides read TGCGCCAGCAGCCTTGGAAGCCTCTACAATGAGCAGTTCTTC.

This clonotype has just a few counts. The J gene is TRBJ2-1, the V gene TRBV18; possibly TRBD2 for D (6 bases). Germline V CDR1 and CDR2: KGHSH, LQKENI. The CDR3 has 17 residues. The V and J ends lost 0 bases and 2 bases respectively, with 14 bases between them. The CDR3 coding sequence is TGTGCCAGCTCACCACCGAGGCTCGCGGGGCCCTACAATGAGCAGTTCTTC. Translating gives CASSPPRLAGPYNEQFF.

The gene calls are TRBV6-2 or TRBV6-3 and TRBJ2-7; TRBD1 agrees at 7 bases. The CDR3 runs 14 residues. After removal of 7 bases from V and 1 base from J, the junction contained 7 bases not matched to a gene. The germline V gene has CDR1 MNHEY and CDR2 SVGEGT. This chain's CDR3 is CASKVGTVSYEQYF. The CDR3 DNA follows: TGTGCCAGCAAGGTCGGGACAGTTTCCTACGAGCAGTACTTC.

The table lists this clonotype with a few counts. The chain joins TRBV25-1 to TRBJ2-2, with D unclear. Trimming shortened V by 4 bases and J by 7 bases, and 10 bases separated the two germline ends. The CDR3 loop spans 13 amino acids. Germline CDR1 and CDR2: MGHDK and SYGVNS. The CDR3 here is CASSGTGNGELFF. In nucleotides, the CDR3 is TGTGCCAGCAGTGGTACTGGGAACGGGGAGCTGTTTTTT.

This sequence joins TRBV24-1 and TRBJ1-5; the D is unclear. The germline V gene encodes CDR1 KGHDR and CDR2 SFDVKD. The CDR3 is 11 amino acids. V was shortened by 9 bases and J by 5 bases, with 7 bases between the two germline ends. The CDR3, as DNA: TGTGCCACCGGGGTAGATCAGCCCCAGCATTTT. As protein: CATGVDQPQHF.

The sample holds a few counts of this clonotype. The rearrangement joins TRBV20-1 to TRBJ2-5; 8 nucleotides match TRBD2. Trimming removed 3 bases from V and 4 bases from J; junction bases left unmatched: 7. This CDR3 contains 14 residues. Germline V lookup: CDR1 DFQATT, CDR2 SNEGSKA (reference sequence). The CDR3 loop reads CSASPGGPRETQYF. CDR3 sequence (DNA): TGCAGTGCTAGCCCGGGAGGGCCGAGAGAGACCCAGTACTTC.

This chain connects TRBV10-2 to TRBJ2-7, with 9 positions matching TRBD1. CDR1 and CDR2 from the germline V gene are WSHSY and SAAADI. The V segment lost 6 bases and the J segment 1 base; nucleotides outside the gene matches: 4. This CDR3 is 14 amino acids long. CDR3 loop: CASRDRGPSYEQYF. In DNA, the CDR3 is TGCGCCAGCAGGGACAGGGGTCCTTCCTACGAGCAGTACTTC.

This clonotype was detected a few times. The chain links TRBV10-3 to TRBJ2-5; D is unclear. The CDR3 spans 11 residues. V lost 8 bases and J lost 5, with 9 bases in between. Germline-derived CDR1 and CDR2 are ENHRY and SYGVKD. The DNA of the CDR3 is TGTGCCATCGGTCCGAGGGAGACCCAGTACTTC. It yields the protein CAIGPRETQYF.

The chain employs TRBV6-1 and TRBJ2-2, with TRBD1 as a possible D gene (5 bases). V lost 8 bases to trimming and J lost 2 bases, with 12 bases between them. The CDR3 is 14 amino acids. The V gene's germline CDR1 is MNHNS and CDR2 SASEGT. The CDR3 reads CASAKQGNTGELFF. CDR3 nucleotides: TGTGCCAGCGCTAAGCAGGGTAACACCGGGGAGCTGTTTTTT.

V and J are TRBV27 and TRBJ2-6; D uncertain. The V end lost 5 bases, the J end lost 0 bases, and 8 bases lay between the germline ends. The germline CDR1 and CDR2 sequences are MNHEY and SMNVEV (reference sequence). The CDR3 runs to 15 residues. Here the CDR3 reads CASSGVLSGANVLTF. The CDR3 DNA is TGTGCCAGCAGTGGGGTCCTCTCTGGGGCCAACGTCCTGACTTTC.

This clonotype has just a few counts. The J gene is TRBJ2-2, the V gene TRBV7-9; a weak D match, TRBD2 (6 bases). The CDR3 totals 16 residues. Germline V gene sequence: CDR1 SEHNR, CDR2 FQNEAQ (reference sequence). V shed 1 base and J shed 4 bases, with 13 bases lying between them. CDR3 in amino acids: CASSLDGLKPTGELFF. DNA for the CDR3: TGTGCCAGCAGCTTAGATGGACTAAAACCCACCGGGGAGCTGTTTTTT.

This clonotype has only a few counts. The rearrangement uses TRBV12-3 or TRBV12-4 and TRBJ1-1; 8 bases are a match to TRBD1. Losses at the gene ends were 5 bases for V and 4 bases for J; bases not matched to a gene: 6. The CDR3 is 14 amino acids. The CDR3 region has the DNA TGTGCCAGCAGTCTAGGGGACAGGTTCACTGAAGCTTTCTTT. Translated, it gives CASSLGDRFTEAFF.

The rearrangement joins TRBV7-2 to TRBJ2-1, with TRBD2 matching over 11 bases. With 3 bases clipped from V and 5 bases from J, the junction kept 6 bases outside the gene matches. Germline-derived CDR1 and CDR2 are SGHTA and FQGNSA. This CDR3 region has 16 residues. CDR3 sequence reads: CASSFVASGGNNEQFF. The CDR3 nucleotides read TGTGCCAGCAGCTTCGTGGCTAGCGGGGGGAACAATGAGCAGTTCTTC.

This clonotype was counted a few times. This chain connects TRBV18 to TRBJ1-1, with a tentative D call TRBD1 (6 bases). V gave up 3 bases and J gave up 5 bases, with 10 bases separating them. The CDR3 sequence is 13 residues long. In germline, CDR1 is KGHSH, CDR2 LQKENI. The CDR3 region has the DNA TGTGCCAGCTCACCCGGGGGGCATACTGAAGCTTTCTTT. This gives the protein CASSPGGHTEAFF.